Shown below are 14 T cell receptor beta chains from a single sample sequenced in a study of T cell changes during pregnancy in multiple sclerosis. The assay was immunoSEQ multiplex PCR, and TCRdb's table has in-frame clones only and misses some. Found here are about 64,000 clones, roughly 96% of them singletons; the top ten hold about 2.3%. Sequenced here: CD8+ T cells from peripheral blood mononuclear cells, sampled after pregnancy. These receptors were taken from a female donor with multiple sclerosis, enrolled in a pregnancy study.

This rearrangement joins TRBV2 to TRBJ1-2; D is possibly TRBD1 (6 bases). Germline V gene data show CDR1 as SNHLY and CDR2 as FYNNEI. V shed 4 bases and J shed 5 bases, with 11 bases lying between them. The CDR3 runs to 13 residues. As DNA, the CDR3 is TGTGCCAGCAGTGGGAGGACAGCTTATGGCTACACCTTC. Translation: CASSGRTAYGYTF.

J is TRBJ2-5 and V is TRBV5-6, with D perhaps matching TRBD1 (6 bases). The CDR3 sequence is 17 residues long. Germline V lookup: CDR1 SGHDT, CDR2 YYEEEE. V was trimmed by 0 bases and J by 1 base, leaving 16 bases between them. This chain's CDR3 is CASSLDMDWGPQETQYF. The CDR3 coding sequence is TGTGCCAGCAGCTTGGATATGGATTGGGGGCCCCAAGAGACCCAGTACTTC.

The rearrangement uses TRBV4-1 and TRBJ2-1; 7 nucleotides agree with TRBD2. V was clipped by 1 base and J by 7 bases; unmatched bases: 13. This CDR3 comprises 17 residues. The germline V gene has CDR1 MGHRA and CDR2 YSYEKL. CDR3 sequence: CASSQVPLADRGNEQFF. CDR3 coding DNA: TGCGCCAGCAGCCAAGTCCCTCTAGCGGACCGTGGTAATGAGCAGTTCTTC.

The genes are TRBV7-9 and TRBJ2-1; D call uncertain. Trimming stripped 5 bases from V and 0 bases from J, with 11 bases between. This CDR3 is built from 15 residues. CDR1 and CDR2 from the germline V gene are SEHNR and FQNEAQ (reference sequence). CDR3 loop: CASSPVLSSYNEQFF. Here the CDR3 DNA reads TGTGCCAGCAGCCCGGTCCTAAGCTCCTACAATGAGCAGTTCTTC.

The chain combines TRBV7-9 with TRBJ2-1; 9 bases are shared with TRBD2. Germline V gives CDR1 SEHNR, CDR2 FQNEAQ (reference sequence). V lost 5 bases and J lost 3; bases outside the gene matches: 5. The CDR3 runs 15 residues. The CDR3 bases are TGTGCCAGCAGCCACAGACTAGCGGTCTACAATGAGCAGTTCTTC. It encodes CASSHRLAVYNEQFF.

This chain joins TRBV5-8 and TRBJ2-7; 10 nucleotides agree with TRBD2. The CDR3 sequence is 15 residues long. Trimming at V came to 1 base and at J to 4 bases, leaving 5 bases not matched to a gene. Looked up from germline, CDR1 is SGHTS and CDR2 is YDEGEE. CDR3 in DNA: TGTGCCAGCAGCTTGAGCGGGAGGGCTCTATACGAGCAGTACTTC. As protein: CASSLSGRALYEQYF.

This chain links TRBV19 with TRBJ1-1; maybe TRBD1 (5 bases). CDR3 length: 15 residues. Germline V CDR1 and CDR2: LNHDA, SQIVND (reference sequence). V shed 11 bases and J shed 3 bases, with 22 bases lying between them. CDR3 DNA: TGTGCCGTCCAGTGGGCCTCAAGGGGTCACACTGAAGCTTTCTTT. Translating it yields CAVQWASRGHTEAFF.

Concerning this clone: Mismatch with germline at one junction end may stem from a read error. The chain couples TRBV7-8 to TRBJ2-4; D possibly corresponds to TRBD1 (5 bases). Germline CDR1 reads SGHVS; CDR2 reads FQNEAQ. This CDR3 is 17 amino acids long. The CDR3 sequence: CASSLARWGAAKNIQYF. The CDR3 DNA reads as TGTGCCAGCAGTTTAGCTAGGTGGGGCGCGGCCAAAAACATTCAGTACTTC.

The V call is TRBV11-3, the J call TRBJ2-3; 12 bases agree with TRBD2. After removal of 4 bases from V and 8 bases from J, the junction contained 1 base not matched to a gene. Germline CDR1 and CDR2: SGHNT and YENEEA. CDR3 length: 13 residues. Here the CDR3 DNA reads TGTGCCAGCAGCTCGGGACTAGCGGGTACGCAGTATTTT. Translated, it gives CASSSGLAGTQYF. Together with reference TRBV11-3 and TRBJ2-3, the CDR3 gives the full variable domain: EAGVVQSPRYKIIEKKQPVAFWCNPISGHNTLYWYLQNLGQGPELLIRYENEEAVDDSQLPKDRFSAERLKGVDSTLKIQPAELGDSAVYLCASSSGLAGTQYFGPGTRLTVL.

The rearrangement uses TRBV27 and TRBJ2-7; 10 bases fit TRBD2. The CDR3 runs 15 residues. V dropped 4 bases and J dropped 2; count of bases not matched to a gene: 5. Germline V gene sequence: CDR1 MNHEY, CDR2 SMNVEV (reference sequence). The CDR3 protein is CASSYRSGRAYEQYF. The CDR3 DNA is TGTGCCAGCAGTTATAGGAGCGGGAGGGCCTACGAGCAGTACTTC.

This clone showed up just a few times. The chain has TRBV4-2 and TRBJ1-2; D might be TRBD1 (6 bases). V was trimmed by 1 base and J by 2 bases, leaving 14 bases between them. CDR1 and CDR2 from the germline V gene are LGHNA and YNFKEQ. This CDR3 has 16 amino acids. CDR3 amino acids: CASSQGTTGGNYGYTF. The CDR3 region has the DNA TGTGCCAGCAGCCAAGGAACGACAGGCGGGAACTATGGCTACACCTTC.

The V and J genes are TRBV6-1 and TRBJ2-7, with 9 bases that match TRBD2. CDR3 length: 18 amino acids. Trimming removed 2 bases from V and 0 bases from J; junction bases left unmatched: 11. Germline assignment: CDR1 MNHNS and CDR2 SASEGT. CDR3 sequence: CASSESLGLALSSYEQYF. In DNA, the CDR3 is TGTGCCAGCAGTGAATCACTTGGACTAGCGCTAAGCTCCTACGAGCAGTACTTC.

The J gene is TRBJ2-3, the V gene TRBV6-1; maybe TRBD2 (6 bases). Trimming stripped 8 bases from V and 2 bases from J, with 8 bases between. CDR1 and CDR2 (germline): MNHNS, SASEGT. CDR3 length: 12 amino acids. CDR3 DNA: TGTGCCAGCGGGGACTCCACAGATACGCAGTATTTT. Its protein product is CASGDSTDTQYF.

This chain connects TRBV5-6 to TRBJ1-2, with 7 nucleotides matching TRBD1. V dropped 5 bases and J dropped 4; count of bases not matched to a gene: 11. Germline loops: CDR1 SGHDT, CDR2 YYEEEE. The CDR3 spans 15 residues. CDR3 residues: CASSPKRTGLYGYTF. In nucleotides, the CDR3 is TGTGCCAGCAGTCCTAAACGGACAGGACTCTATGGCTACACCTTC. Full variable domain (rest looked up from reference TRBV5-6 and TRBJ1-2): DAGVTQSPTHLIKTRGQQVTLRCSPKSGHDTVSWYQQALGQGPQFIFQYYEEEERQRGNFPDRFSGHQFPNYSSELNVNALLLGDSALYLCASSPKRTGLYGYTFGSGTRLTVV.